One sample yielded the 7 T cell receptor beta chains listed below, sequenced in a study of blood T cell repertoires in COVID-19. Measured with immunoSEQ multiplex PCR; TCRdb has only the in-frame clones, and not every one. The table has approximately 190,000 clones, 84% seen once. Material for sequencing was peripheral blood. The receptors originated from a human donor in a cohort sampled during active COVID-19.

CDR3 amino acids: CATLKGGWGYTF. DNA of the CDR3: TGTGCCACCCTAAAAGGGGGTTGGGGCTACACCTTC. This rearrangement joins TRBV28 to TRBJ1-2; possible D gene TRBD1, 6 bases. Germline V gene lookup returns CDR1 MDHEN and CDR2 SYDVKM. The CDR3 runs to 12 residues. V lost 10 bases to trimming and J lost 8 bases, with 17 bases between them.

This rearrangement joins TRBV4-1 to TRBJ2-5, with 7 bases aligning to TRBD2. V was clipped by 0 bases and J by 5 bases; unmatched bases: 6. The V gene's germline CDR1 is MGHRA and CDR2 YSYEKL. The CDR3 has 15 residues. The CDR3 DNA reads TGCGCCAGCAGCCAAGATGAGACTAGCTCGGAGACCCAGTACTTC. It translates to CASSQDETSSETQYF.

V gene TRBV30 combines with J gene TRBJ1-2; maybe TRBD1 (5 bases). The V and J ends lost 2 bases and 6 bases respectively, with 13 bases between them. The germline gives CDR1 GTSNPN, CDR2 SVGIG (reference sequence). The CDR3 totals 13 residues. Here the CDR3 reads CAWSLPGLNGYTF. In DNA form, the CDR3 reads TGTGCCTGGAGTCTTCCAGGGTTGAATGGCTACACCTTC.

The chain recombines TRBV6-2 or TRBV6-3 with TRBJ2-3; 15 nucleotides line up with TRBD2. Germline CDR1 MNHEY, CDR2 SVGEGT. This CDR3 is 15 amino acids long. The V gene end was trimmed by 5 bases and the J gene end by 7 bases; junction bases not matched to a gene: 4. CDR3 in amino acids: CASSRTSGRAHTQYF. The CDR3 DNA reads as TGTGCCAGCAGTCGGACTAGCGGGAGGGCTCATACGCAGTATTTT.

V is TRBV3-1 (or the pseudogene TRBV3-2) and J is TRBJ1-3; D gene unclear. The CDR3 consists of 13 residues. Germline V gene data show CDR1 as LGHDT and CDR2 as YNNKEL (reference sequence). Trimming left V 6 bases short and J 1 base short, with 7 bases between. In DNA form, the CDR3 reads TGTGCCAGCAGTCGCAGGTCTGGAAACACCATATATTTT. Translated: CASSRRSGNTIYF.

This clone has a handful of counts. This chain uses TRBV28 with TRBJ1-1; 7 positions agree with TRBD1. The CDR3 totals 14 residues. Germline V gene lookup returns CDR1 MDHEN and CDR2 SYDVKM. Trimming took 2 bases from V and 5 from J; bases not matched to a gene: 5. The CDR3 DNA reads as TGTGCCAGCAGTTTAACCAGGGGGTGGACTGAAGCTTTCTTT. Its translation: CASSLTRGWTEAFF.

The chain uses TRBV9 and TRBJ2-2, with D hard to call. Per germline, CDR1 SGDLS and CDR2 YYNGEE. The CDR3 covers 16 residues. V dropped 0 bases and J dropped 3 bases, with 12 bases sitting between them. CDR3 region: CASSVGVGAYTGELFF. CDR3 coding DNA: TGTGCCAGCAGCGTAGGCGTGGGCGCGTACACCGGGGAGCTGTTTTTT. The full variable domain, rest sourced from reference TRBV9 and TRBJ2-2, is DSGVTQTPKHLITATGQRVTLRCSPRSGDLSVYWYQQSLDQGLQFLIQYYNGEERAKGNILERFSAQQFPDLHSELNLSSLELGDSALYFCASSVGVGAYTGELFFGEGSRLTVL.